A single sample gave rise to the 5 T cell receptor beta chains below, sequenced in a study of T cell responses to AZD1222 COVID-19 vaccine. Sequencing used immunoSEQ multiplex PCR; TCRdb keeps in-frame clones, though not all of them. The table lists some 130,000 clones, about nine tenths of them singletons. The sequenced sample was peripheral blood, obtained on day 0 of AZD1222 vaccination. These receptors were taken from an adult in good health.

The chain joins TRBV12-3 or TRBV12-4 to TRBJ1-5; no firm D call. The CDR3 totals 12 residues. V was clipped by 1 base and J by 4 bases, with 2 bases between them. Written as DNA, the CDR3 is TGTGCCAGCAGTTTAGTTAATCAGCCCCAGCATTTT. Translation: CASSLVNQPQHF.

The chain joins TRBV6-5 to TRBJ1-6, with D hard to call. From germline, CDR1 is MNHEY and CDR2 SVGAGI. Trimming removed 6 bases at V and 5 bases at J, with 14 bases between. CDR3 size: 15 residues. The CDR3 is CASRPTTRNNSPLHF. CDR3 coding DNA: TGTGCCAGCAGGCCGACGACCAGAAATAATTCACCCCTCCACTTT.

The chain recombines TRBV11-2 with TRBJ2-7, with D perhaps matching TRBD1 (5 bases). The CDR3 has 13 residues. Trimming took 5 bases from V and 3 from J, leaving 11 bases between them. The germline CDR1 and CDR2 sequences are SGHAT and FQNNGV. The CDR3 is CASSPTVNYEQYF. In DNA, the CDR3 is TGTGCCAGCAGCCCGACAGTGAACTACGAGCAGTACTTC. Filled out from reference TRBV11-2 and TRBJ2-7, the complete variable domain reads EAGVAQSPRYKIIEKRQSVAFWCNPISGHATLYWYQQILGQGPKLLIQFQNNGVVDDSQLPKDRFSAERLKGVDSTLKIQPAKLEDSAVYLCASSPTVNYEQYFGPGTRLTVT.

The rearrangement uses TRBV15 and TRBJ2-3; possible D gene TRBD1, 6 bases. CDR3 length: 15 amino acids. Germline assignment: CDR1 LNHNV and CDR2 YYDKDF (reference sequence). The ends were cut back, 5 bases at V and 5 bases at J, with 17 bases in the middle. In DNA form, the CDR3 reads TGTGCCACCAGCGCACAGGGTAGGGAAGAAGATACGCAGTATTTT. It specifies CATSAQGREEDTQYF.

This clone was picked up one time. The chain combines TRBV19 with TRBJ1-2; no definite D call. The CDR3 has 13 residues. Trimming took 5 bases from V and 4 from J, leaving 11 bases between them. Germline lookup yields CDR1 LNHDA and CDR2 SQIVND (reference sequence). The CDR3 region is CASSQVAGYGYTF. CDR3 nucleotide sequence: TGTGCCAGTAGTCAGGTGGCAGGCTATGGCTACACCTTC. Drawing the rest from reference TRBV19 and TRBJ1-2, the complete variable domain is DGGITQSPKYLFRKEGQNVTLSCEQNLNHDAMYWYRQDPGQGLRLIYYSQIVNDFQKGDIAEGYSVSREKKESFPLTVTSAQKNPTAFYLCASSQVAGYGYTFGSGTRLTVV.